This T cell receptor beta chain was recovered during a study of blood T cells in healthy people across ages. Study details: About one barcoded TCR beta cDNA was captured per two T cells.

There are 20 residues in the CDR3. Each of the donors had 9 to 10 milliliters of peripheral blood drawn into EDTA-treated Vacutainer tubes. Study-level results: It was not known whether donors were CMV positive (a possible confounder of expanded clonotype changes). The diversity estimates, figures obtained from one million T cells, were considered underestimates.

Remarks on this clonotype: Its target is not known.

Alongside a J-beta primer mix, a sample-barcoded 5' primer served in a second PCR lasting about 6 to 11 cycles. TCRdb reanalysed the 5' RACE reads using MiXCR and keeps one entry per CDR3 protein. The sample consists of hundreds of thousands of distinct CDR3 sequences, roughly 41% of them appearing once. Material: blood. The source is a woman in her fifties or sixties in good health. The V and J genes are TRBV21-1 and TRBJ2-1; TRBD2 reflects the table's D call only, with no check against the DNA. TRBV21-1 represents a pseudogene. The CDR3 loop is CASSKGDWRTSGRTEDEQFF. The CDR3 nucleotides are TGTGCCAGCAGCAAAGGAGATTGGCGGACTAGCGGGAGAACGGAGGATGAGCAGTTCTTC.